This T cell receptor beta chain was identified during a study of cytomegalovirus exposure and HLA in healthy donors. Study results and caveats: Generally TCR sequences proved uncommon, though certain public TCRs appeared in numerous donors. Researchers counted around 150 TCR beta chains as cytomegalovirus-associated. Available immune exposure information covered CMV serostatus only.

The V gene's germline CDR1 is LNHDA and CDR2 SQIVND (reference sequence). The ends were cut back, 8 bases at V and 2 bases at J, with 19 bases in the middle. This CDR3 region has 16 residues. PCR amplification relied on 60 Vbeta primers (plus 13 Jbeta primers). The assay was immunoSEQ multiplex PCR, and TCRdb's table has in-frame clones only and misses some. The data show about 130,000 clones, about 85% seen once. Notes on this clone: What it recognizes is unknown.

Material for sequencing was PBMCs. The clonotype was recovered from a man aged 18 to 29 in good health and CMV-seropositive. The rearrangement uses TRBV19 and TRBJ1-5; D is possibly TRBD1 (5 bases). CDR3 nucleotide sequence: TGTGCCAGTCAAGTTCAGGGTGTTTGGGGCAATCAGCCCCAGCATTTT. Residues: CASQVQGVWGNQPQHF.